This TCR beta chain originates from a study of cytomegalovirus exposure and HLA in healthy donors. Remarks on this clone: The antigen is not known.

V lost 7 bases to trimming and J lost 3 bases; unmatched junction nucleotides: 10. Looked up from germline, CDR1 is SGHRS and CDR2 is YFSETQ. This CDR3 has 15 amino acids. The PCR used 60 Vbeta and 13 Jbeta primers. Profiled with immunoSEQ multiplex PCR; TCRdb holds only in-frame clones, not every one. In the table there are over 150,000 clones, around 80% of which are singletons. Overall study findings and caveats: Apart from CMV serostatus, no immune exposure information was available. Reports described diagnosis of cytomegalovirus status by the classifier as highly specific and sensitive.

The sequenced sample was PBMCs. The chain carries TRBV5-1 and TRBJ1-1, with 9 positions matching TRBD1. The receptor was isolated from a woman aged 60-75 years in good health and CMV-seropositive. CDR3 residues: CASHNRGRGDTEAFF. DNA for the CDR3: TGCGCCAGCCACAACAGGGGGCGCGGGGACACTGAAGCTTTCTTT. Full variable domain (outside the CDR3, taken from reference TRBV5-1 and TRBJ1-1): KAGVTQTPRYLIKTRGQQVTLSCSPISGHRSVSWYQQTPGQGLQFLFEYFSETQRNKGNFPGRFSGRQFSNSRSEMNVSTLELGDSALYLCASHNRGRGDTEAFFGQGTRLTVV.